The clone carrying this T cell receptor beta chain turned up a few times. Its target is unknown. The data originate from a study of regulatory T cells in long-lasting Graves disease. The CDR3 has 13 residues. Germline loops: CDR1 DFQATT, CDR2 SNEGSKA (reference sequence). V lost 5 bases and J 10 bases, leaving 15 bases between the germline ends. CDR3 regions were amplified by Arm-PCR using iRepertoire HTBI primers to build TCR beta libraries. TCRdb passed the multiplex PCR reads through MiXCR, listing each CDR3 protein once. The profile shows some 330,000 distinct CDR3 sequences, roughly 24% of them singletons. Study results and limitations: Fewer public clonotypes were shared by new patients (approximately 970) than by persistent patients (around 2,900).

Sample time point: persistent/refractory GD, antithyroid drugs over 5 years with positive TRAb. The TCR library used RNA extracted from PBMCs. The chain carries TRBV20-1 and TRBJ1-6; maybe TRBD1 (5 bases). The sequencing used peripheral blood mononuclear cells (PBMCs), collected when the disease was refractory, from a patient treated with antithyroid drugs. This TCR was sampled from a woman aged 40-49 years with Graves disease. This CDR3 reads CSAPPGDRSPLHF. CDR3 DNA: TGCAGTGCTCCCCCGGGGGATCGGTCACCCCTCCACTTT.